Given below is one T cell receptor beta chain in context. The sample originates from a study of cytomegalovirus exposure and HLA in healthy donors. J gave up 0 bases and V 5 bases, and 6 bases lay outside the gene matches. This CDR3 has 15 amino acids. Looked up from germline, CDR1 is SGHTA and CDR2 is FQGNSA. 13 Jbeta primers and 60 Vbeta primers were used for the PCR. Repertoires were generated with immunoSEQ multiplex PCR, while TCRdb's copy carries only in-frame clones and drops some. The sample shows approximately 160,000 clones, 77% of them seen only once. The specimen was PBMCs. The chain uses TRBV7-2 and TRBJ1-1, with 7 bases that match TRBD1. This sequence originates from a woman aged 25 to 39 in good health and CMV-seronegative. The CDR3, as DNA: TGTGCCAGCAGCGCCTACAGGGGCTTGAACACTGAAGCTTTCTTT. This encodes CASSAYRGLNTEAFF.